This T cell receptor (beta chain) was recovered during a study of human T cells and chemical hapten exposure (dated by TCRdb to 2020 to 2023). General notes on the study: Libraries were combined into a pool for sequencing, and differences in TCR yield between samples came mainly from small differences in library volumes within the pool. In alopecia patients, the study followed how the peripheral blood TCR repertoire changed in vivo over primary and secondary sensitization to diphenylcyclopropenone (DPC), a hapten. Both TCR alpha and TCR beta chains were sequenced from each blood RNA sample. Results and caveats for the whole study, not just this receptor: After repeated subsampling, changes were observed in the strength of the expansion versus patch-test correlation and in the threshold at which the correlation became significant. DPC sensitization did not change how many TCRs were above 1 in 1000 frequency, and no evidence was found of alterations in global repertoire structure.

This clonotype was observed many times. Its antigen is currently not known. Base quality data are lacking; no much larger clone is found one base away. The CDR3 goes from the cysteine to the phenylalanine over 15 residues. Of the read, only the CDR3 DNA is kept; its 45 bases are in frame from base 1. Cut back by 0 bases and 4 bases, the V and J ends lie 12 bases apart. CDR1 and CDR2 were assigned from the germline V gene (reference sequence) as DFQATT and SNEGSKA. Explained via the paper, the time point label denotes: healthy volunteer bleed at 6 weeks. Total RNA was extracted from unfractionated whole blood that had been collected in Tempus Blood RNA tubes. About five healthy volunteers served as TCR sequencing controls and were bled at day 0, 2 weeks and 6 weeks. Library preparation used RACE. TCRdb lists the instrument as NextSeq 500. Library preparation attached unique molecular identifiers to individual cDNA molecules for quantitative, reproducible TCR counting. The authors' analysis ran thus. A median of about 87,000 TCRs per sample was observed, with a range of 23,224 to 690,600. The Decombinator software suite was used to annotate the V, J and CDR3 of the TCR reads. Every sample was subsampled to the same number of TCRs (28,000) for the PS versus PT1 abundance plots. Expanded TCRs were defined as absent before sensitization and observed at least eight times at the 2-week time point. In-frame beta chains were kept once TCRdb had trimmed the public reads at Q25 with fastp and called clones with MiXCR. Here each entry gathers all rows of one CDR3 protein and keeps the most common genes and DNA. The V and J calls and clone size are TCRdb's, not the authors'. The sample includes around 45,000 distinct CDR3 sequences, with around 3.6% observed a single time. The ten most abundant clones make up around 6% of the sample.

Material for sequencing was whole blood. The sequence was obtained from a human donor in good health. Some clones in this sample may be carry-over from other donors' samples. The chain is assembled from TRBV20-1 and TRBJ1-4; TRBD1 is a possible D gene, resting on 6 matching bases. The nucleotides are TGCAGTGCTAGAGATCTAGGGGGGGATAATGAAAAACTGTTTTTT. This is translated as CSARDLGGDNEKLFF.